This entry lists 29 T cell receptor beta chains sequenced from one sample in a study of cytomegalovirus exposure and HLA in healthy donors. The PCR was carried out with 60 Vbeta primers and 13 Jbeta primers. Produced via immunoSEQ multiplex PCR; TCRdb's table is partial and in-frame only. The sample lists more than 200,000 clones, 60% to 85% occurring once. Sequencing used PBMCs. Receptors originate from a man aged 35-49 years in good health and CMV-seronegative.

In this sample, this clone turned up a few times. V usage is TRBV7-9 and J usage is TRBJ1-2, with D possibly being TRBD1 (5 bases). Germline V gene sequence: CDR1 SEHNR, CDR2 FQNEAQ (reference sequence). V was shortened by 7 bases and J by 0 bases, with 21 bases between the two germline ends. CDR3 length: 17 amino acids. The CDR3 reads CASTLGGLRATNYGYTF. CDR3 bases: TGTGCCAGCACCCTCGGGGGACTCCGAGCGACTAACTATGGCTACACCTTC.

J is TRBJ2-5 and V is TRBV4-3; the D gene is possibly TRBD2 (7 bases). Germline V CDR1 and CDR2: LGHNA, YSLEER. The CDR3 consists of 15 residues. The V gene lost 1 base and the J gene lost 4 bases, with 13 bases spanning the gap. In DNA, the CDR3 is TGCGCCAGCAGCCAAGGGCCAGGGGAGGGAGAGACCCAGTACTTC. Encoded protein: CASSQGPGEGETQYF.

V gene TRBV5-8 combines with J gene TRBJ1-5, with 7 bases lining up with TRBD1. The V and J ends lost 4 bases and 2 bases, in that order; junction bases with no gene match: 9. The CDR3 is 16 residues long. Per germline, CDR1 SGHTS and CDR2 YDEGEE. CDR3 DNA sequence: TGTGCCAGCAGCGCCGGGACAGCGACCGGCAATCAGCCCCAGCATTTT. Translating it yields CASSAGTATGNQPQHF.

The rearrangement joins TRBV15 to TRBJ1-1, with D unresolved. Germline V CDR1 and CDR2: LNHNV, YYDKDF (reference sequence). V was clipped by 0 bases and J by 8 bases, with 7 bases between them. This CDR3 is 12 amino acids long. The CDR3 region is CATSRDQQEAFF. The CDR3 DNA follows: TGTGCCACCAGCAGAGACCAACAGGAAGCTTTCTTT.

This clone was detected only a few times. The genes are TRBV2 and TRBJ1-1; D gene ambiguous. CDR1 and CDR2 from the germline V gene are SNHLY and FYNNEI. This CDR3 region has 14 residues. Trimming cost V 1 base and J 1 base, with 7 bases left between them. CDR3 in DNA: TGTGCCAGCAGTGAAGGTTGGAGGAACACTGAAGCTTTCTTT. Encoded protein: CASSEGWRNTEAFF.

The chain recombines TRBV13 with TRBJ1-6; D might be TRBD1 (5 bases). The CDR3 loop spans 15 amino acids. The germline V gene encodes CDR1 PRHDT and CDR2 FYEKMQ (reference sequence). V lost 0 bases and J lost 6, with 9 bases in between. This CDR3 is CASSLGGRGNSPLHF. The DNA of the CDR3 is TGTGCCAGCAGCTTAGGGGGGCGCGGTAATTCACCCCTCCACTTT.

This clone was seen once. The rearrangement joins TRBV5-1 to TRBJ1-1; 8 positions match TRBD1. This CDR3 is built from 16 residues. Germline V gives CDR1 SGHRS, CDR2 YFSETQ. V lost 2 bases, J lost 2 bases, and 8 bases stayed unmatched. CDR3 DNA: TGCGCCAGCAGCTTAACGGGGACAGGAGTAAACACTGAAGCTTTCTTT. It codes for CASSLTGTGVNTEAFF.

Comment on this clone: The same CDR3 also results from other DNA sequences found in this sample. The chain employs TRBV18 and TRBJ2-1; D is unresolved. In germline, CDR1 is KGHSH, CDR2 LQKENI. The CDR3 has 15 amino acids. The V and J ends lost 0 bases and 0 bases respectively, with 6 bases between them. The CDR3 sequence is CASSPPTASYNEQFF. CDR3 nucleotides: TGTGCCAGCTCACCACCGACTGCCTCCTACAATGAGCAGTTCTTC. Supplemented by reference TRBV18 and TRBJ2-1, the full variable domain reads NAGVMQNPRHLVRRRGQEARLRCSPMKGHSHVYWYRQLPEEGLKFMVYLQKENIIDESGMPKERFSAEFPKEGPSILRIQQVVRGDSAAYFCASSPPTASYNEQFFGPGTRLTVL.

The chain couples TRBV7-6 to TRBJ2-7; D is perhaps TRBD1 (6 bases). Germline CDR1 reads SGHVS; CDR2 reads FNYEAQ. The length of the CDR3 is 16 residues. Trimming shortened V by 5 bases and J by 3 bases, and 20 bases separated the two germline ends. CDR3 DNA: TGTGCCAGCAGCCCTCTTGCCGGGACAATGGACTACGAGCAGTACTTC. Residues: CASSPLAGTMDYEQYF.

J is TRBJ2-7 and V is TRBV6-6; possible D gene TRBD1, 5 bases. This CDR3 contains 12 residues. V lost 9 bases, J lost 4 bases, and 13 bases lay in between. Germline CDR1 MNHNY, CDR2 SVGAGI (reference sequence). DNA of the CDR3: TGTGCCAGTCTCAGGGCTGGGTACGAGCAGTACTTC. Its protein is CASLRAGYEQYF.

This clone was recorded at least ten times. J is TRBJ1-5 and V is TRBV15, with D unresolved. In germline, CDR1 is LNHNV, CDR2 YYDKDF (reference sequence). V lost 0 bases and J 6 bases, leaving 15 bases between the germline ends. The CDR3 spans 16 residues. CDR3 loop: CATSRDNTRSSQPQHF. CDR3 DNA: TGTGCCACCAGCAGAGATAACACTCGGAGTAGTCAGCCCCAGCATTTT.

The chain recombines TRBV30 with TRBJ1-1; D perhaps matches TRBD1 (5 bases). The CDR3 extends over 13 amino acids. Germline CDR1 is GTSNPN and CDR2 is SVGIG (reference sequence). Trimming stripped 0 bases from V and 4 bases from J, with 9 bases between. CDR3 protein: CAWSVDMGTEAFF. The DNA for the CDR3 is TGTGCCTGGAGTGTGGACATGGGCACTGAAGCTTTCTTT.

The gene calls are TRBV7-6 and TRBJ1-1, with D uncertain. This CDR3 comprises 16 residues. Trimming left V 1 base short and J 0 bases short, with 12 bases between. Germline V gives CDR1 SGHVS, CDR2 FNYEAQ. The CDR3 region is CASSLEVSTMNTEAFF. The CDR3 nucleotides read TGTGCCAGCAGCTTAGAAGTCAGTACCATGAACACTGAAGCTTTCTTT.

This chain joins TRBV5-4 and TRBJ2-6, with a tentative D call TRBD2 (6 bases). V lost 4 bases and J 0 bases, leaving 11 bases between the germline ends. The CDR3 covers 16 residues. Germline-derived CDR1 and CDR2 are SGHNT and YYREEE (reference sequence). In DNA, the CDR3 is TGTGCCAGCAGCCCCGGACTACACTCTGGGGCCAACGTCCTGACTTTC. It codes for CASSPGLHSGANVLTF.

CDR3 sequence: CASSQDTGMREKLFF. The CDR3 nucleotides are TGTGCCAGCAGCCAAGATACGGGGATGCGGGAAAAACTGTTTTTT. The genes are TRBV4-2 and TRBJ1-4; D is ambiguous. The CDR3 covers 15 residues. V shed 0 bases and J shed 8 bases, with 13 bases lying between them. Germline-derived CDR1 and CDR2 are LGHNA and YNFKEQ.

The J gene is TRBJ2-1, the V gene TRBV6-6, with D tentatively TRBD1 (5 bases). CDR3 length equals 15 residues. V lost 0 bases and J lost 7, with 13 bases in between. CDR1 is MNHNY and CDR2 is SVGAGI in the germline V gene (reference sequence). CDR3 in amino acids: CASSYSPGPRNEQFF. The DNA for the CDR3 is TGTGCCAGCAGTTACTCGCCAGGGCCCAGAAATGAGCAGTTCTTC.

In this sample, this clone turned up a few times. The J gene is TRBJ1-1, the V gene TRBV27, with 7 nucleotides matching TRBD1. Trimming at V came to 0 bases and at J to 1 base, leaving 5 bases not matched to a gene. CDR1 is MNHEY, CDR2 SMNVEV, per germline (reference sequence). The CDR3 consists of 16 residues. The DNA of the CDR3 is TGTGCCAGCAGTTTATCGCTGGGACAGAAGAACACTGAAGCTTTCTTT. Encoded protein: CASSLSLGQKNTEAFF.

The rearrangement joins TRBV7-9 to TRBJ1-1; D is possibly TRBD1 (6 bases). Germline assignment: CDR1 SEHNR and CDR2 FQNEAQ (reference sequence). V gave up 5 bases and J gave up 0 bases, with 10 bases separating them. The CDR3 is 14 residues long. The CDR3 here is CASSRQVMNTEAFF. DNA for the CDR3: TGTGCCAGCAGCCGACAGGTTATGAACACTGAAGCTTTCTTT.

The V gene is TRBV6-1, the J gene TRBJ2-3; 9 nucleotides match TRBD2. V lost 3 bases and J lost 4; bases outside the gene matches: 2. Germline CDR1 and CDR2: MNHNS and SASEGT. There are 14 residues in the CDR3. In DNA form, the CDR3 reads TGTGCCAGCAGTGAGCGGGGGGGATCAGATACGCAGTATTTT. Its translation is CASSERGGSDTQYF.

The V gene is TRBV4-1, the J gene TRBJ1-1; no reliable D call. This CDR3 spans 14 amino acids. V was clipped by 2 bases and J by 4 bases, with 11 bases between them. Looked up from germline, CDR1 is MGHRA and CDR2 is YSYEKL. The DNA for the CDR3 is TGCGCCAGCAGCCAAAAGGTGGCGGGCACTGAAGCTTTCTTT. This gives the protein CASSQKVAGTEAFF.

The genes are TRBV5-1 and TRBJ2-7; TRBD1 agrees at 8 bases. CDR1 is SGHRS and CDR2 is YFSETQ in the germline V gene. Trimming took 4 bases from V and 4 from J; bases not matched to a gene: 13. The CDR3 consists of 16 residues. This chain's CDR3 is CASSIGPAGTGYEQYF. In nucleotides, the CDR3 is TGCGCCAGCAGCATCGGACCGGCCGGGACAGGTTACGAGCAGTACTTC.

This chain uses TRBV5-1 with TRBJ2-7; 10 positions agree with TRBD1. This CDR3 has 13 amino acids. Germline V gene sequence: CDR1 SGHRS, CDR2 YFSETQ. Trimming cost V 4 bases and J 5 bases; bases outside gene matches: 3. The CDR3 DNA is TGCGCCAGCAGCAGGGACAGGGGAGACGAGCAGTACTTC. This codes for CASSRDRGDEQYF. Using reference TRBV5-1 and TRBJ2-7 for the parts outside the CDR3, the full variable domain is KAGVTQTPRYLIKTRGQQVTLSCSPISGHRSVSWYQQTPGQGLQFLFEYFSETQRNKGNFPGRFSGRQFSNSRSEMNVSTLELGDSALYLCASSRDRGDEQYFGPGTRLTVT.

The chain employs TRBV6-1 and TRBJ1-4, with D hard to call. Trimming shortened V by 6 bases and J by 0 bases, and 5 bases separated the two germline ends. CDR3 length equals 13 residues. Germline-derived CDR1 and CDR2 are MNHNS and SASEGT. This chain's CDR3 is CASRRATNEKLFF. DNA of the CDR3: TGTGCCAGCAGACGCGCAACTAATGAAAAACTGTTTTTT.

This clone was recorded only once. The chain links TRBV5-1 to TRBJ2-1; weak D call: TRBD2 (6 bases). The V gene's germline CDR1 is SGHRS and CDR2 YFSETQ. The V end was cut by 3 bases, the J end by 2 bases, with 15 bases between. The CDR3 has 16 residues. The CDR3 loop is CASSSLTSRTYNEQFF. CDR3 nucleotides: TGCGCCAGCAGCTCCCTAACTAGCCGAACCTACAATGAGCAGTTCTTC.

The rearrangement links TRBV4-1 to TRBJ2-5; 7 bases match TRBD1. TRBJ2-7 explains the end of the DNA better; the J call may be wrong. The germline V gene has CDR1 MGHRA and CDR2 YSYEKL. The CDR3 sequence is 15 residues long. The CDR3 DNA reads TGCGCCAGCAGCCAAGGTAAAGGGACAGCCTACGAGCAGTACTTC. As protein: CASSQGKGTAYEQYF.

This clone was seen a few times. The genes are TRBV7-3 and TRBJ2-7; the match to TRBD2 covers 11 bases. In germline, CDR1 is SGHTA, CDR2 FQGTGA. The CDR3 length is 15 residues. J gave up 5 bases and V 5 bases, and 8 bases lay outside the gene matches. DNA of the CDR3: TGTGCCAGCAGCAAGGGACTAGCGGATGGGCACGAGCAGTACTTC. Encoded protein: CASSKGLADGHEQYF.

The chain is built from TRBV4-1 and TRBJ2-1; 9 positions match TRBD1. Germline CDR1 reads MGHRA; CDR2 reads YSYEKL. V gave up 0 bases and J gave up 7 bases; unmatched junction bases: 16. The CDR3 runs 19 residues. CDR3 sequence reads: CASSQEGQGLKRYGNEQFF. The CDR3 nucleotides read TGCGCCAGCAGCCAAGAGGGACAGGGATTGAAGAGGTACGGGAATGAGCAGTTCTTC.

There are a few counts of this clone. The rearrangement links TRBV28 to TRBJ2-5; 7 bases line up with TRBD1. The V segment lost 1 base and the J segment 1 base; nucleotides outside the gene matches: 3. Germline CDR1 reads MDHEN; CDR2 reads SYDVKM. This CDR3 comprises 15 residues. The CDR3 protein is CASSLSRGFQETQYF. The DNA for the CDR3 is TGTGCCAGCAGTTTATCCAGGGGGTTCCAAGAGACCCAGTACTTC.

The V call is TRBV4-3, the J call TRBJ2-2; D is unclear. The CDR3 consists of 16 residues. Looked up from germline, CDR1 is LGHNA and CDR2 is YSLEER. With 1 base removed from V and 4 bases from J, the gap between germline ends came to 13 bases. The CDR3 DNA reads TGCGCCAGCAGCCAAGGGGTACACCGAGGCACCGGGGAGCTGTTTTTT. The encoded protein is CASSQGVHRGTGELFF.